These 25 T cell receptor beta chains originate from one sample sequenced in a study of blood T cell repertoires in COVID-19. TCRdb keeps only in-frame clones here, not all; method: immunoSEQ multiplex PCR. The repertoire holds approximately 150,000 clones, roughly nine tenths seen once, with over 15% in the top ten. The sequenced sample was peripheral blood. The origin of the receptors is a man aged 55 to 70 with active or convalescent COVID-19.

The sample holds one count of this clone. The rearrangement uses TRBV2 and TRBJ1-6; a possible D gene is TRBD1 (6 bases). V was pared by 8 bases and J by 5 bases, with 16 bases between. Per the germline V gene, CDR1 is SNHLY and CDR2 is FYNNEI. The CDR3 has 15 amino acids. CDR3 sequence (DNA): TGTGCCAGCCTTCATCAGGGGTTCGATAATTCACCCCTCCACTTT. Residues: CASLHQGFDNSPLHF. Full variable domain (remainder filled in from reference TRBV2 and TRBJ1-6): EPEVTQTPSHQVTQMGQEVILRCVPISNHLYFYWYRQILGQKVEFLVSFYNNEISEKSEIFDDQFSVERPDGSNFTLKIRSTKLEDSAMYFCASLHQGFDNSPLHFGNGTRLTVT.

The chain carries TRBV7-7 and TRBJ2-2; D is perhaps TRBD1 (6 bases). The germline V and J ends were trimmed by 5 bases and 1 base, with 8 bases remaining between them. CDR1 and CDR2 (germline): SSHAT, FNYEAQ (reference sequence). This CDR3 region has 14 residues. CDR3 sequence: CASSLDRNTGELFF. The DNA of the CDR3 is TGTGCCAGCAGCCTGGACAGGAACACCGGGGAGCTGTTTTTT.

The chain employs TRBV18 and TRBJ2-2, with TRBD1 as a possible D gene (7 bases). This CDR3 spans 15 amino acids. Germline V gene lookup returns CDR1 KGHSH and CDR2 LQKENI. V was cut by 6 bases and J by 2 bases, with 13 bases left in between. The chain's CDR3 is CASSAGGFNTGELFF. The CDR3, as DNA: TGTGCCAGCTCGGCAGGGGGGTTCAACACCGGGGAGCTGTTTTTT.

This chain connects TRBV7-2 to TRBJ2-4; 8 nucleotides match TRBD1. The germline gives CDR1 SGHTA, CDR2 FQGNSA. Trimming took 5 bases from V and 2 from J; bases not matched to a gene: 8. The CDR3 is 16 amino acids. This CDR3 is CASSLRTGLTKNIQYF. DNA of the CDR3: TGTGCCAGCAGCCTGAGGACAGGGCTGACCAAAAACATTCAGTACTTC.

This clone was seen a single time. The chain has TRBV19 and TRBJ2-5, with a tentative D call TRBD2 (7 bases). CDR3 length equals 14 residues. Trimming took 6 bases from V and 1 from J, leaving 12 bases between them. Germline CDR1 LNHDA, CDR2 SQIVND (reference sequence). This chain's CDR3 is CASSGGRIQETQYF. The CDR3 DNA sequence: TGTGCCAGTAGCGGGGGGCGAATCCAAGAGACCCAGTACTTC.

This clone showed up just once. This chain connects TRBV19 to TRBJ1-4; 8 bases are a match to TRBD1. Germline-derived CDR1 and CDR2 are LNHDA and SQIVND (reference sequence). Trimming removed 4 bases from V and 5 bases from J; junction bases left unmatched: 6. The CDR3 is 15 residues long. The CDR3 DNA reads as TGTGCCAGTAGTACCCGACAGGGGCCAAATGAAAAACTGTTTTTT. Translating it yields CASSTRQGPNEKLFF.

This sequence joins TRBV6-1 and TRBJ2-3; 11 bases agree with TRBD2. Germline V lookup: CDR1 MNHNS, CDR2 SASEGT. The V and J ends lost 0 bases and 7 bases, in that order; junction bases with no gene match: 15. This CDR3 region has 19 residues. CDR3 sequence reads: CASSEASQTIAGGEHTQYF. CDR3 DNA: TGTGCCAGCAGTGAAGCGTCCCAGACTATAGCGGGAGGGGAGCATACGCAGTATTTT.

The chain's CDR3 is CASSEIDRWPNEQYF. The CDR3 bases are TGTGCCAGCAGTGAGATAGACAGGTGGCCCAACGAGCAGTACTTC. The chain couples TRBV27 to TRBJ2-7, with D tentatively TRBD1 (6 bases). Between the trimmed V and J ends, which lost 5 bases and 5 bases, there was a span of 19 bases. This CDR3 comprises 15 residues. Germline loops: CDR1 MNHEY, CDR2 SMNVEV (reference sequence).

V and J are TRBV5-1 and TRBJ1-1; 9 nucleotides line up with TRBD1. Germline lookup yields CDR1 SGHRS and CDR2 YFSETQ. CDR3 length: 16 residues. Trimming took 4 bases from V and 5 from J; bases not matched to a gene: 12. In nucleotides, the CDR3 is TGCGCCAGCAGCCCGTATTACGGGACAGGGAGAACTGAAGCTTTCTTT. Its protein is CASSPYYGTGRTEAFF.

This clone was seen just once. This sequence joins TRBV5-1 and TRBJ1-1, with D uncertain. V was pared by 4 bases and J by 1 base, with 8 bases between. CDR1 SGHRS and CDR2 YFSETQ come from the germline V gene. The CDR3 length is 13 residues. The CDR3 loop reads CASSLTENTEAFF. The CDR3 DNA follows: TGCGCCAGCAGCCTCACAGAGAACACTGAAGCTTTCTTT.

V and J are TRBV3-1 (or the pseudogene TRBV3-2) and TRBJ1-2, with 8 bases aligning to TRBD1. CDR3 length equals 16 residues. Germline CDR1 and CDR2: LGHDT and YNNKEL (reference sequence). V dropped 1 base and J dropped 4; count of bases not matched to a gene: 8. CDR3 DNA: TGTGCCAGCAGCCAAGGATTACAGGGGGGAAGCTATGGCTACACCTTC. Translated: CASSQGLQGGSYGYTF.

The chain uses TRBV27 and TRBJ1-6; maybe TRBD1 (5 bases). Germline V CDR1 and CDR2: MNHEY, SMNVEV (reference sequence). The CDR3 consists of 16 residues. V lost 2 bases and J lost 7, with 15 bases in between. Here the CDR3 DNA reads TGTGCCAGCAGTTTAATAATGAGACAGATCAATTCACCCCTCCACTTT. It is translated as CASSLIMRQINSPLHF.

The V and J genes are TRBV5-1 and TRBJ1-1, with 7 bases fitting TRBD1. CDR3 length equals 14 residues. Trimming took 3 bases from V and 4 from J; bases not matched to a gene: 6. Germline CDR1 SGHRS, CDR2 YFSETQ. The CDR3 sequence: CASSSSPGGTEAFF. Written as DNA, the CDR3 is TGCGCCAGCAGCTCGTCTCCAGGGGGCACTGAAGCTTTCTTT.

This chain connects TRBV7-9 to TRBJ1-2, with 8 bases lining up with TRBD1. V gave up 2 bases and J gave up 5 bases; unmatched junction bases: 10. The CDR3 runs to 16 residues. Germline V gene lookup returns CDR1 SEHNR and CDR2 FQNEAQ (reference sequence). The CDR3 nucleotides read TGTGCCAGCAGCTTATCGGACAGGGATGCCTTGTATGGCTACACCTTC. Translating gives CASSLSDRDALYGYTF. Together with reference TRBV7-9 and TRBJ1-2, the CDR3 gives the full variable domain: DTGVSQNPRHKITKRGQNVTFRCDPISEHNRLYWYRQTLGQGPEFLTYFQNEAQLEKSRLLSDRFSAERPKGSFSTLEIQRTEQGDSAMYLCASSLSDRDALYGYTFGSGTRLTVV.

In nucleotides, the CDR3 is TGTGCCAGCAGCTTAATGGGCGTAACTGAAAAACTGTTTTTT. This sequence encodes CASSLMGVTEKLFF. The chain carries TRBV11-2 and TRBJ1-4; D gene uncertain. V was cut by 2 bases and J by 7 bases, with 11 bases left in between. The CDR3 consists of 14 residues. Germline V CDR1 and CDR2: SGHAT, FQNNGV.

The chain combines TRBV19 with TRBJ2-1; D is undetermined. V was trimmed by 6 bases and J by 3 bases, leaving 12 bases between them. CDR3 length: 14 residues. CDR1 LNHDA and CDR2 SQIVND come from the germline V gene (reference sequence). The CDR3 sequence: CASSTWASYNEQFF. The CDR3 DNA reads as TGTGCCAGTAGCACTTGGGCGAGCTACAATGAGCAGTTCTTC.

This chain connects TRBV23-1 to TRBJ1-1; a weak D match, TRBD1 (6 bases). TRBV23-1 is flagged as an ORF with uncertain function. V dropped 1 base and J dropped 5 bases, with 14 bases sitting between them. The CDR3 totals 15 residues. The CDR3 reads CASSQWGGRRTEAFF. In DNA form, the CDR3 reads TGCGCCAGCAGTCAATGGGGGGGGCGTCGAACTGAAGCTTTCTTT.

The CDR3 sequence: CASTSGTGTSRNEQFF. Here the CDR3 DNA reads TGCGCCAGCACCTCAGGAACCGGGACTAGTCGAAATGAGCAGTTCTTC. The chain combines TRBV4-1 with TRBJ2-1; TRBD2 agrees at 8 bases. With V trimmed by 7 bases and J by 7 bases, 15 bases remained unmatched. This CDR3 is 16 amino acids long. Germline assignment: CDR1 MGHRA and CDR2 YSYEKL.

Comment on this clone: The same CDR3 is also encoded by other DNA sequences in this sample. This CDR3 reads CSVGTSGSYEQYF. CDR3 sequence (DNA): TGCAGCGTGGGGACTAGCGGGAGTTACGAGCAGTACTTC. J is TRBJ2-7 and V is TRBV29-1, with 14 bases that match TRBD2. The V gene's germline CDR1 is SQVTM and CDR2 ANQGSEA. This CDR3 is 13 amino acids long. The J segment lost 4 bases and the V segment lost 6 bases, leaving 2 bases of the junction unmatched.

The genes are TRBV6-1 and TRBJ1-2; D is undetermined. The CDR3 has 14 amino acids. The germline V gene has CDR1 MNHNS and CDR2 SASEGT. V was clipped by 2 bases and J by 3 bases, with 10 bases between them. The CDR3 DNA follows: TGTGCCAGCAGTGAACCCAGGCTATACTATGGCTACACCTTC. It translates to CASSEPRLYYGYTF.

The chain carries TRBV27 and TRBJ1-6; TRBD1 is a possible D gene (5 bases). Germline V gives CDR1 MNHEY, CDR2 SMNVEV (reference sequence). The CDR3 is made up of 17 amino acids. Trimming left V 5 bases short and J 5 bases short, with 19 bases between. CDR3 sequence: CASSLGHFELNNSPLHF. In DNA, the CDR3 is TGTGCCAGCAGTCTCGGACACTTCGAACTTAATAATTCACCCCTCCACTTT.

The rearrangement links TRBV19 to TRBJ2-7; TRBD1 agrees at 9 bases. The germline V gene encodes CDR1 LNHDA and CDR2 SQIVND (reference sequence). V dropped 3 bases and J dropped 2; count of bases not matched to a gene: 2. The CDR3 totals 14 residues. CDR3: CASSIRDRAYEQYF. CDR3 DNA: TGTGCCAGTAGTATCCGGGACAGGGCCTACGAGCAGTACTTC.

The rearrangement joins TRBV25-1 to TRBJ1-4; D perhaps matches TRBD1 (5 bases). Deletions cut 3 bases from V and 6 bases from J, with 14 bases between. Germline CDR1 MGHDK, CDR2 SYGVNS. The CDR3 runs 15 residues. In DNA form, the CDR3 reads TGTGCCAGCAGTGATGCCCGGGGGTTTTATGAAAAACTGTTTTTT. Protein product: CASSDARGFYEKLFF.

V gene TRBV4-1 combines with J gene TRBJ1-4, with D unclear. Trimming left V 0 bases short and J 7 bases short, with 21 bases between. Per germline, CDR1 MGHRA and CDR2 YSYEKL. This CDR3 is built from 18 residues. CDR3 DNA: TGCGCCAGCAGCCAAGATCACATGATTGAGGTAATGGGTGAAAAACTGTTTTTT. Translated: CASSQDHMIEVMGEKLFF.

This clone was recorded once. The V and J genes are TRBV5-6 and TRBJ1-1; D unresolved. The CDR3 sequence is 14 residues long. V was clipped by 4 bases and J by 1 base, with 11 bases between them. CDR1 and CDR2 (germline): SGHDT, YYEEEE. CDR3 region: CASSPLPRNTEAFF. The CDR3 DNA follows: TGTGCCAGCAGCCCACTACCACGGAACACTGAAGCTTTCTTT.